The present T cell receptor (beta chain) was sequenced within a study of regulatory T cells in long-lasting Graves disease. General study results and limits: A greater number of public clonotypes (roughly 2,700) was shared by persistent patients than by new patients (around 1,000). Researchers reported studying only peripheral blood, not thyroid tissue.

The sample's time point: newly diagnosed GD, antithyroid drugs for less than 3 months. Preparation of the TCR library used RNA extracted from PBMCs. Patient provenance is recorded as an endocrinology department in Xi'an, China. Sequencing libraries for TCR beta were prepared with iRepertoire HTBI primers and Arm-PCR of CDR3 regions. Original analysis: The study identified more than 55 TRBV and approximately 15 TRBJ segments across samples. One entry per CDR3 protein results from TCRdb running MiXCR on the multiplex PCR reads. TCRdb, not the original authors, processed these V and J calls. The sample shows under 250,000 distinct CDR3 sequences, 20% to 25% of them seen only once. The table lists this clonotype with many counts. Its antigen is currently unknown. Germline-derived CDR1 and CDR2 are KGHDR and SFDVKD. The CDR3 is 16 residues long. After removal of 1 base from V and 7 bases from J, the junction contained 6 bases not matched to a gene.

V and J are TRBV24-1 and TRBJ2-1; 10 positions match TRBD2. This TCR was sampled from a female donor with Graves disease. Sample: peripheral blood mononuclear cells (PBMCs), taken at new diagnosis, from a patient treated with antithyroid drugs. This chain's CDR3 is CATSDLALAGKNEQFF. CDR3 DNA: TGTGCCACCAGTGATTTAGCACTAGCGGGAAAGAATGAGCAGTTCTTC.